A selection of T cell receptor beta chains follows, all from one sample in a study of OX40 agonist ivuxolimab in advanced cancers. Using immunoSEQ multiplex PCR, the repertoire was profiled, and TCRdb retains in-frame clones only, with some absent. The sample lists 62,000 or so clones, about 90% occurring once. This specimen consisted of CD4+ or CD8+ T cells sorted from blood, obtained in a trial of the OX40 agonist ivuxolimab. The source is an adult with an advanced solid tumor such as melanoma, head and neck, liver or kidney cancer. Both conserved end residues are part of each CDR3.

TRBV7-2	TRBJ2-7	CASSRLALGEQYF
TRBV2	TRBJ2-5	CASSEQQTYQETQYF
TRBV19	TRBJ1-5	CASSIQGTGAQPQHF
TRBV7-9	TRBJ1-4	CASSGQGLFEKLFF
TRBV28	TRBJ2-3	CASSFPAFRGLSDTQYF
TRBV28	TRBJ2-2	CASSLLRDASGAARGTGELFF
TRBV6-4	TRBJ2-1	CASSVGAYNEQFF
TRBV30	TRBJ2-5	CACWGWTGWETQYF
TRBV10-2	TRBJ2-3	CASDTASTDTQYF
TRBV5-1	TRBJ2-3	CASSPRPGDTQYF
TRBV7-3	TRBJ2-5	CASSPSGGQETQYF
TRBV10-2	TRBJ1-1	CASSETPWRPNTEAFF
TRBV5-5	TRBJ2-7	CASSLELGDYEQYF
TRBV11-1	TRBJ2-7	CASSENSYEQYF
TRBV5-6	TRBJ1-5	CASSFLQGMDSNQPQHF
TRBV28	TRBJ2-5	CASRQIPSGRVLKTQYF
TRBV18	TRBJ2-7	CASSLGTSGLNYEQYF
TRBV7-7	TRBJ2-7	CASSLTGGYEQYF
TRBV18	TRBJ2-7	CASSPLRTGKLGSYEQYF
TRBV28	TRBJ2-3	CASNGQHSDTQYF
TRBV7-9	TRBJ1-2	CASSLGRGALANYGYTF
TRBV6-4	TRBJ2-1	CASSDSGGRAPNKQFF
TRBV19	TRBJ2-6	CASSKAGANVLTF
TRBV11-1	TRBJ1-2	CASSLGITGTGYTF
TRBV27	TRBJ2-5	CASSLFSGTQYF
TRBV29-1	TRBJ1-2	CSTKQGPNYGYTF
TRBV27	TRBJ2-7	CASSFDRGMYEQYF
TRBV10-2	TRBJ1-1	CASRTGYTEAFF
TRBV15	TRBJ1-1	CATSRDTRTEAFF
TRBV6-5	TRBJ1-1	CASSYSQGPTEAFF
TRBV7-2	TRBJ2-5	CASSFGGFETQYF
TRBV15	TRBJ2-6	CATPGEGGANVLTF
TRBV18	TRBJ1-1	CASSLGENTEAFF
TRBV15	TRBJ1-4	CATSSGRQGGIKEKLFF
TRBV9	TRBJ2-7	CASSVAGQGAYEQYF
TRBV11-3	TRBJ2-5	CASSRGEVSEGQYF
TRBV14	TRBJ2-7	CASRPDTVYEQYF
TRBV5-1	TRBJ1-5	CASSADGRNQPQHF
TRBV5-1	TRBJ2-3	CASSPGQITDTQYF
TRBV27	TRBJ1-4	CASSPRATNEKLFF
TRBV11-2	TRBJ2-5	CASSRGSNQETQYF
TRBV30	TRBJ1-4	CAWSVGINEKLFF
TRBV18	TRBJ2-7	CASSHDRNPFKEQYF
TRBV5-1	TRBJ2-6	CASSLEAGANVLTF
TRBV27	TRBJ1-2	CASSLSTARRGRNGYTF